One sample yielded the 27 T cell receptor beta chains listed below, sequenced in a study of cytomegalovirus exposure and HLA in healthy donors. The study ran its PCR with 60 Vbeta and 13 Jbeta primers. Generated by immunoSEQ multiplex PCR, the TCRdb table keeps only in-frame clones and is missing some. The table has roughly 170,000 clones, approximately 81% seen once. The sequenced sample was PBMCs. The receptors derive from a man aged 25 to 45 in good health and CMV-seronegative.

This sequence joins TRBV18 and TRBJ1-6, with 7 nucleotides matching TRBD1. This CDR3 is built from 16 residues. With V trimmed by 0 bases and J by 4 bases, 3 bases remained unmatched. CDR1 and CDR2 from the germline V gene are KGHSH and LQKENI. The CDR3 loop is CASSPPEQGYNSPLHF. DNA for the CDR3: TGTGCCAGCTCACCACCGGAACAGGGGTATAATTCACCCCTCCACTTT.

This clone was picked up a small number of times. The chain combines TRBV9 with TRBJ1-5; TRBD1 matches at 9 bases. Per the germline V gene, CDR1 is SGDLS and CDR2 is YYNGEE. V shed 4 bases and J 3 bases; nucleotides not matched to a gene: 5. The CDR3 contains 15 residues. The CDR3 region is CASSPRTGANQPQHF. CDR3 DNA: TGTGCCAGCAGCCCCCGGACAGGGGCCAATCAGCCCCAGCATTTT.

The chain recombines TRBV5-1 with TRBJ1-4, with unresolved D. CDR1 is SGHRS, CDR2 YFSETQ, per germline. CDR3 size: 13 residues. V lost 9 bases to trimming and J lost 6 bases, with 15 bases between them. The CDR3 protein is CATKSQEDEKLFF. The CDR3 DNA is TGCGCCACGAAGTCCCAGGAGGATGAAAAACTGTTTTTT.

This clone appeared a single time. V gene TRBV6-5 combines with J gene TRBJ2-3; maybe TRBD1 (6 bases). V lost 4 bases, J lost 3 bases, and 17 bases lay in between. The CDR3 has 16 residues. In germline, CDR1 is MNHEY, CDR2 SVGAGI. The CDR3 is CASSSLQGFRTDTQYF. In DNA, the CDR3 is TGTGCCAGCAGTTCCCTACAGGGTTTTAGGACAGATACGCAGTATTTT.

This rearrangement joins TRBV28 to TRBJ1-5, with D maybe TRBD1 (5 bases). The length of the CDR3 is 16 residues. CDR1 is MDHEN and CDR2 is SYDVKM in the germline V gene. V was pared by 1 base and J by 2 bases, with 12 bases between. This CDR3 is CASSLFGREGNQPQHF. Written as DNA, the CDR3 is TGTGCCAGCAGTTTATTCGGCAGGGAGGGCAATCAGCCCCAGCATTTT. Looking up the rest from reference TRBV28 and TRBJ1-5 gives the full variable domain: DVKVTQSSRYLVKRTGEKVFLECVQDMDHENMFWYRQDPGLGLRLIYFSYDVKMKEKGDIPEGYSVSREKKERFSLILESASTNQTSMYLCASSLFGREGNQPQHFGDGTRLSIL.

This chain links TRBV19 with TRBJ1-5; 7 bases align to TRBD1. Trimming at V came to 1 base and at J to 5 bases, leaving 5 bases not matched to a gene. The CDR3 consists of 15 residues. Germline loops: CDR1 LNHDA, CDR2 SQIVND (reference sequence). CDR3 loop: CASSIGQGYDQPQHF. CDR3 DNA: TGTGCCAGTAGTATAGGACAGGGTTACGATCAGCCCCAGCATTTT.

This chain joins TRBV7-9 and TRBJ1-1; D is unresolved. CDR3 length: 14 residues. The germline CDR1 and CDR2 sequences are SEHNR and FQNEAQ (reference sequence). Deletions cut 1 base from V and 1 base from J, with 7 bases between. CDR3 bases: TGTGCCAGCAGCTTAGTTGAAGCGAACACTGAAGCTTTCTTT. Its protein product is CASSLVEANTEAFF.

This rearrangement joins TRBV12-5 to TRBJ2-3, with 7 bases that match TRBD1. V was clipped by 7 bases and J by 4 bases; unmatched bases: 8. The CDR3 extends over 14 amino acids. CDR1 and CDR2 from the germline V gene are LGHNT and FRNRAP. The CDR3 region is CASAPRGYADTQYF. In DNA form, the CDR3 reads TGTGCTAGTGCCCCCAGGGGGTACGCAGATACGCAGTATTTT.

J is TRBJ2-5 and V is TRBV27, with D possibly matching TRBD1 (6 bases). Per the germline V gene, CDR1 is MNHEY and CDR2 is SMNVEV (reference sequence). Trimming removed 5 bases at V and 2 bases at J, with 9 bases between. CDR3 length: 13 residues. For the CDR3, the DNA is TGTGCCAGCAGTGGAAGGGGGCAAGAGACCCAGTACTTC. The encoded protein is CASSGRGQETQYF.

The rearrangement uses TRBV27 and TRBJ1-2; no reliable D call. Trimming pared 3 bases from V and 2 bases from J, leaving 7 bases between. Germline V CDR1 and CDR2: MNHEY, SMNVEV (reference sequence). This CDR3 has 13 amino acids. CDR3 in DNA: TGTGCCAGCAGTTTCACCGGGAACTATGGCTACACCTTC. Translating it yields CASSFTGNYGYTF.

This clone was recorded only once. The chain joins TRBV5-6 to TRBJ2-7; 10 positions agree with TRBD2. With 2 bases clipped from V and 1 base from J, the junction kept 3 bases outside the gene matches. CDR1 is SGHDT, CDR2 YYEEEE, per germline. The CDR3 is 15 residues long. The CDR3 DNA follows: TGTGCCAGCAGCTTATTAGCGGGGGGTTCCTACGAGCAGTACTTC. This sequence encodes CASSLLAGGSYEQYF.

To note about this clone: Compared with germline, one end of the junction differs, possibly owing to a read error. The chain employs TRBV7-7 and TRBJ2-5; 9 bases agree with TRBD2. CDR3 length: 17 residues. The germline CDR1 and CDR2 sequences are SSHAT and FNYEAQ (reference sequence). CDR3 sequence reads: CASSFSASGAQLGTQYF. Here the CDR3 DNA reads TGTGCTAGCAGCTTTTCGGCTAGCGGGGCACAACTGGGGACCCAGTACTTC.

This chain joins TRBV28 and TRBJ1-3, with 10 bases identical to TRBD1. Trimming cost V 10 bases and J 0 bases; bases outside gene matches: 3. Per germline, CDR1 MDHEN and CDR2 SYDVKM. The CDR3 has 14 residues. The CDR3 coding sequence is TGTGCCACACGGGACAGGGGCTCTGGAAACACCATATATTTT. Translated: CATRDRGSGNTIYF.

The chain employs TRBV5-1 and TRBJ2-1; 12 bases map to TRBD2. With V trimmed by 4 bases and J by 9 bases, 8 bases remained unmatched. This CDR3 has 15 amino acids. The germline gives CDR1 SGHRS, CDR2 YFSETQ. The CDR3 region has the DNA TGCGCCAGCAGCGATCCTAGCGGGGGGGCAGGTGAGCAGTTCTTC. Its translation is CASSDPSGGAGEQFF.

The CDR3 bases are TGTGCCAGCAGCTTAGGGAGTTCTAGCGGGTACACCGGGGAGCTGTTTTTT. Protein product: CASSLGSSSGYTGELFF. This chain connects TRBV7-7 to TRBJ2-2, with 8 nucleotides matching TRBD2. CDR1 and CDR2 from the germline V gene are SSHAT and FNYEAQ (reference sequence). The V segment lost 1 base and the J segment 3 bases; nucleotides outside the gene matches: 7. The CDR3 has 17 amino acids.

The chain employs TRBV11-2 and TRBJ2-7; TRBD2 matches 9 bases. Germline lookup yields CDR1 SGHAT and CDR2 FQNNGV. V lost 0 bases, J lost 1 base, and 7 bases stayed unmatched. CDR3 length: 17 amino acids. CDR3 loop: CASSLDQLAGRSYEQYF. The CDR3 bases are TGTGCCAGCAGCTTAGATCAGCTAGCGGGGCGATCCTACGAGCAGTACTTC.

This chain links TRBV6-1 with TRBJ1-5; D is possibly TRBD1 (6 bases). Trimming removed 4 bases from V and 5 bases from J, with 12 bases in between. The CDR3 has 14 residues. Germline CDR1 and CDR2: MNHNS and SASEGT. The CDR3 spells CASSAWTEDQPQHF. CDR3 sequence (DNA): TGTGCCAGCAGTGCCTGGACAGAGGATCAGCCCCAGCATTTT.

The chain uses TRBV11-2 and TRBJ2-3; D not resolved. Trimming took off 1 base at V and 1 base at J, with 9 bases between the two ends. This CDR3 spans 15 amino acids. Germline V CDR1 and CDR2: SGHAT, FQNNGV. The CDR3 sequence: CASSLGAHGTDTQYF. CDR3 bases: TGTGCCAGCAGCTTAGGAGCTCACGGCACAGATACGCAGTATTTT.

The chain couples TRBV19 to TRBJ2-3; D gene uncertain. The germline gives CDR1 LNHDA, CDR2 SQIVND (reference sequence). CDR3 size: 13 residues. V was trimmed by 1 base and J by 1 base, leaving 3 bases between them. DNA for the CDR3: TGTGCCAGTAGTATAGGCGGCACAGATACGCAGTATTTT. As protein: CASSIGGTDTQYF.

The chain's CDR3 is CASSPRQGNQPQHF. In nucleotides, the CDR3 is TGTGCCAGCTCACCACGACAGGGCAATCAGCCCCAGCATTTT. This rearrangement joins TRBV18 to TRBJ1-5; TRBD1 is a possible D gene (6 bases). From germline, CDR1 is KGHSH and CDR2 LQKENI. Trimming shortened V by 1 base and J by 2 bases, and 6 bases separated the two germline ends. This CDR3 has 14 residues.

V gene TRBV6-1 combines with J gene TRBJ2-1; the match to TRBD2 covers 7 bases. J gave up 0 bases and V 3 bases, and 14 bases lay outside the gene matches. The CDR3 is made up of 19 amino acids. Germline loops: CDR1 MNHNS, CDR2 SASEGT. This CDR3 reads CASSDGGGSGPNSYNEQFF. CDR3 DNA: TGTGCCAGCAGTGACGGGGGAGGTAGCGGGCCGAACTCCTACAATGAGCAGTTCTTC.

V gene TRBV7-2 combines with J gene TRBJ2-2; a possible D gene is TRBD2 (6 bases). With 5 bases removed from V and 7 bases from J, the gap between germline ends came to 17 bases. The CDR3 totals 15 residues. Germline V gene data show CDR1 as SGHTA and CDR2 as FQGNSA. CDR3 coding DNA: TGTGCCAGCAGCACCCGACTAGATGGAGGCGGGGAGCTGTTTTTT. Its translation: CASSTRLDGGGELFF.

The V call is TRBV28, the J call TRBJ2-7; TRBD2 is a possible D gene (6 bases). The CDR3 is 15 amino acids. V dropped 3 bases and J dropped 3 bases, with 15 bases sitting between them. The germline gives CDR1 MDHEN, CDR2 SYDVKM. CDR3 nucleotides: TGTGCCAGCAGTTTGCGCCCTGGGGGGATCTACGAGCAGTACTTC. Its protein product is CASSLRPGGIYEQYF.

The chain uses TRBV5-4 and TRBJ2-7; 8 nucleotides line up with TRBD1. CDR3 length equals 12 residues. V lost 3 bases and J lost 6; bases outside the gene matches: 2. CDR1 and CDR2 (germline): SGHNT, YYREEE (reference sequence). In nucleotides, the CDR3 is TGTGCCAGCAGCTCCGGACAGGGCGAGCAGTACTTC. As protein: CASSSGQGEQYF.

The chain recombines TRBV29-1 with TRBJ2-7, with D possibly matching TRBD1 (5 bases). Germline CDR1 SQVTM, CDR2 ANQGSEA. The CDR3 has 12 residues. V dropped 7 bases and J dropped 0 bases, with 10 bases sitting between them. CDR3 amino acids: CSGRDSSYEQYF. CDR3 DNA sequence: TGCAGCGGCAGGGATAGCTCCTACGAGCAGTACTTC.

The chain uses TRBV5-1 and TRBJ2-1; the match to TRBD1 covers 9 bases. The ends lost 0 bases at V and 4 bases at J; junction bases unmatched: 5. The CDR3 runs 16 residues. The germline V gene encodes CDR1 SGHRS and CDR2 YFSETQ. CDR3 amino acids: CASSLGGTGSYNEQFF. The CDR3 nucleotides read TGCGCCAGCAGCTTGGGGGGGACAGGGTCGTACAATGAGCAGTTCTTC.

This clone came up once. The chain joins TRBV10-1 to TRBJ2-3; possibly TRBD1 for D (6 bases). The V gene's germline CDR1 is WNHNN and CDR2 SYGVQD (reference sequence). This CDR3 is 16 amino acids long. With 0 bases removed from V and 6 bases from J, the gap between germline ends came to 16 bases. CDR3: CASSESRQGPRDTQYF. The CDR3 coding sequence is TGCGCCAGCAGTGAGTCCCGGCAGGGGCCGCGGGATACGCAGTATTTT.